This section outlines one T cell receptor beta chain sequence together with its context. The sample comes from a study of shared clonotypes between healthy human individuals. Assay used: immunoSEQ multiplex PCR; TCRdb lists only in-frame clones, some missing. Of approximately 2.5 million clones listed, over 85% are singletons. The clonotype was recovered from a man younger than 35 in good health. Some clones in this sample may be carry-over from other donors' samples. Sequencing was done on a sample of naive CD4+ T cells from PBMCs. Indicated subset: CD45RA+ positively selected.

CDR3 sequence: CASSLWQRARYTF. The CDR3 coding sequence is TGTGCCAGCAGTTTGTGGCAGCGGGCACGCTACACCTTC. The chain combines TRBV28 with TRBJ1-2; no reliable D call. Germline V gene lookup returns CDR1 MDHEN and CDR2 SYDVKM. Trimming took off 3 bases at V and 9 bases at J, with 14 bases between the two ends. The CDR3 has 13 residues.